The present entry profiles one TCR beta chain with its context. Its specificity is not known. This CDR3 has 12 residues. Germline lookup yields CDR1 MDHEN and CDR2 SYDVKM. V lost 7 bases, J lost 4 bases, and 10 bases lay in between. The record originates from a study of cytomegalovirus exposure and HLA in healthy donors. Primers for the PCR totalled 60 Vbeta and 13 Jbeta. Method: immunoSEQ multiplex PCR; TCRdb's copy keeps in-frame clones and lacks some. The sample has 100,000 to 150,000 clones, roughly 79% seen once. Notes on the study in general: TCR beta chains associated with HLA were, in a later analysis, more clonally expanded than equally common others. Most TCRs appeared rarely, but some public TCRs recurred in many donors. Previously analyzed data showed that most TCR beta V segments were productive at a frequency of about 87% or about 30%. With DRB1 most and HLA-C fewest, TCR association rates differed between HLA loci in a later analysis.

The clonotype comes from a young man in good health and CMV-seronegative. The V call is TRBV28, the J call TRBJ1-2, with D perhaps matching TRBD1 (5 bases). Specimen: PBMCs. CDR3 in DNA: TGTGCCAGCATGGCAGGGATCTATGGCTACACCTTC. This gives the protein CASMAGIYGYTF.